The rows below give T cell receptor beta chains drawn from one sample of a study of T-cell memory formation after mild COVID-19. MiXCR was run by TCRdb on the 5' RACE reads, yielding one entry per CDR3 protein. Altogether fewer than 650,000 distinct CDR3 sequences are present, 20% to 25% being singletons, with the ten largest covering around 7.7%. Sequenced sample: PBMCs or a T cell subset sorted from them (not recorded which). These TCRs come from an adult woman who had mild COVID-19 (a few samples of this study predate the infection). Cell type and time point are not known. Both conserved end residues are part of each CDR3. The D gene is left open where the match is weak. Only part of the rows carry a size: once, few, many, or a class if the clone is expanded.

V	D	J	size	DNA	CDR3
TRBV9	TRBD1	TRBJ1-1	-	TGTGCCAGCAGCGATCCGGGACAGGGGGACACTGAAGCTTTCTTT	CASSDPGQGDTEAFF
TRBV20-1	-	TRBJ2-7	-	TGCAGTGCTAGTTATTTTAGCGGTTCCTCCTACGAGCAGTACTTC	CSASYFSGSSYEQYF
TRBV18	-	TRBJ2-7	-	TGTGCCAGCTCGCGGGACCGCTACGAGCAGTACTTC	CASSRDRYEQYF
TRBV12-3/TRBV12-4	-	TRBJ2-7	few	TGTGCCAGCAGTGTTGGGACCGAGGAGCAGTACTTC	CASSVGTEEQYF
TRBV7-3	TRBD2	TRBJ2-1	few	TGTGCCAGCAGCTTACATTCGGCTAGCGGGGGGTACAATGAGCAGTTCTTC	CASSLHSASGGYNEQFF
TRBV20-1	TRBD1	TRBJ1-1	-	TGCAGTGCTAGAGATCCAGGGGGCAACACTGAAGCTTTCTTT	CSARDPGGNTEAFF
TRBV12-3/TRBV12-4	-	TRBJ2-7	-	TGTGCCAGCAGAAACCAGAACACCTACGAGCAGTACTTC	CASRNQNTYEQYF
TRBV13	TRBD2	TRBJ2-2	-	TGTGCCAGCAGCTCCTGGCTAGCGGGAGCCGTCGTTAATTACACCGGGGAGCTGTTTTTT	CASSSWLAGAVVNYTGELFF
TRBV5-1	-	TRBJ1-1	many	TGCGCCAGCAGCTTCCCGCAGGGAGGGAACACTGAAGCTTTCTTT	CASSFPQGGNTEAFF
TRBV30	TRBD2	TRBJ2-5	many	TGTGCCTCAAGACTAGCGGGAGCCTCCCAAGAGACCCAGTACTTC	CASRLAGASQETQYF
TRBV12-3/TRBV12-4	-	TRBJ2-1	many	TGTGCCTGCGCCAAGGAGGCTTCCTACAATGAGCAGTTCTTC	CACAKEASYNEQFF
TRBV5-1	-	TRBJ2-5	many	TGCGCCAGCAGCTTTGGTCAAGAGACCCAGTACTTC	CASSFGQETQYF
TRBV4-1	-	TRBJ1-4	-	TGCGCCAGCAGCCAACCCCGGGCGGATGAAAAACTGTTTTTT	CASSQPRADEKLFF
TRBV3-1	TRBD2	TRBJ2-7	-	TGTGCCAGCTCCCGGTGGCTACCCTCGACTAGCGGGACGTCCTACGAGCAGTACTTC	CASSRWLPSTSGTSYEQYF
TRBV6-2/TRBV6-3	-	TRBJ2-5	-	TGTGCCAGCAGTTACCTCGGGGAAGAGACCAAGTACTTC	CASSYLGEETKYF
TRBV7-9	TRBD1	TRBJ2-7	-	TGTGCCAGCAGCCAACCCCGGGACAGGACCACCTACGAGCAGTACTTC	CASSQPRDRTTYEQYF
TRBV19	-	TRBJ2-1	-	TGTGCCAGTAGAGAGTTAAGCGTGGGAAATGAGCAGTTCTTC	CASRELSVGNEQFF
TRBV24-1	TRBD2	TRBJ2-3	-	TGTGCCACCAGTGATTTCCGGGGGGGCGCGAGCACAGATACGCAGTATTTT	CATSDFRGGASTDTQYF
TRBV5-6	TRBD1	TRBJ2-4	-	TGTGCCAGCAGCTCAAGGGGGCACCAAAACATTCAGTACTTC	CASSSRGHQNIQYF
TRBV25-1	-	TRBJ1-2	-	TGTGCCAGCAGCACAGCCGAGGGCTACACCTTC	CASSTAEGYTF
TRBV4-1	-	TRBJ2-5	-	TGCGCCAGCAGCCAGGATACGGGGGGCTGGGAGACCCAGTACTTC	CASSQDTGGWETQYF
TRBV5-1	-	TRBJ2-5	-	TGCGCCAGCAGCTTGGCTAGGGATTTGCCAGGGGAGGGGGCTTCGGAGACCCAGTACTTC	CASSLARDLPGEGASETQYF
TRBV10-3	TRBD2	TRBJ2-7	-	TGTGCCATCACCGGAGAGGTAGCGGGGGGACGCGAGCAGTACTTC	CAITGEVAGGREQYF